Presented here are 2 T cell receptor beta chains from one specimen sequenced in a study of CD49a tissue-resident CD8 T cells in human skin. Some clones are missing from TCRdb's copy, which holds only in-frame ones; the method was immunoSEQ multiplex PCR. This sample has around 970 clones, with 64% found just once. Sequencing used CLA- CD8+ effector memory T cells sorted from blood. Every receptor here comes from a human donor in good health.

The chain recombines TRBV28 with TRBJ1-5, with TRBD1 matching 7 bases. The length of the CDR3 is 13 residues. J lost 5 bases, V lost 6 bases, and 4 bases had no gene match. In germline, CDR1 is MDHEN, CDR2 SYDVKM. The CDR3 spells CASRMTGHQPQHF. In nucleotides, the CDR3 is TGTGCCAGCAGGATGACAGGGCATCAGCCCCAGCATTTT.

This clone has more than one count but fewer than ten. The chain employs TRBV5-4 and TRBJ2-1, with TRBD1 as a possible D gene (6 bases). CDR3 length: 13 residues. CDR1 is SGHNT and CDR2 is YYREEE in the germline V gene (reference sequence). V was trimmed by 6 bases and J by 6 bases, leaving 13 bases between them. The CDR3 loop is CASMGTPSNEQFF. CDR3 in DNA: TGTGCCAGCATGGGGACACCCTCCAATGAGCAGTTCTTC.